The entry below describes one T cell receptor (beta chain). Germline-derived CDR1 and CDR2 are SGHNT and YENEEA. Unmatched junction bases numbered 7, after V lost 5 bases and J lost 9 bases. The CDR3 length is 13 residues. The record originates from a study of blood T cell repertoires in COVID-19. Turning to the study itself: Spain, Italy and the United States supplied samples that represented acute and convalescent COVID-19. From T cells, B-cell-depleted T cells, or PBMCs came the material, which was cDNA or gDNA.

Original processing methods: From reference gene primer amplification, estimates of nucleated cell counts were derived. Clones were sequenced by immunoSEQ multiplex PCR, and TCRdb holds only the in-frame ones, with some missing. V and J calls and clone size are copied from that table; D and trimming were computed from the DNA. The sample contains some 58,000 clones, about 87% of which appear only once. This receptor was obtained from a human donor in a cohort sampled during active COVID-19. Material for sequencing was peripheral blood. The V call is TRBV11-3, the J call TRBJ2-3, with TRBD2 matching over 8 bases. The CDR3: CASSPRGLGTQYF. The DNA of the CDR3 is TGTGCCAGCAGCCCCCGGGGACTAGGGACGCAGTATTTT.